A single sample is the source of the 28 T cell receptor beta chains below, sequenced in a study of blood T cell repertoires in COVID-19. The assay was immunoSEQ multiplex PCR, and TCRdb's table has in-frame clones only and misses some. The table records 350,000 or so clones, about 92% of them present only once. The sequencing input was peripheral blood. The receptor source for this set is an older woman with COVID-19, enrolled during active disease.

CDR3 DNA sequence: TGTGCCAGCAGAGTTCAGGGCGGGAACACTGAAGCTTTCTTT. The encoded protein is CASRVQGGNTEAFF. The V call is TRBV6-5, the J call TRBJ1-1; D might be TRBD1 (5 bases). The CDR3 is 14 amino acids. Germline-derived CDR1 and CDR2 are MNHEY and SVGAGI. The ends were cut back, 6 bases at V and 1 base at J, with 12 bases in the middle.

This clone was seen at least ten times. The chain has TRBV29-1 and TRBJ1-3, with unresolved D. This CDR3 region has 12 residues. Trimming took 6 bases from V and 0 from J, leaving 6 bases between them. Germline V CDR1 and CDR2: SQVTM, ANQGSEA. The CDR3 sequence: CSVLLSGNTIYF. The DNA of the CDR3 is TGCAGCGTCCTCCTCTCTGGAAACACCATATATTTT.

This chain uses TRBV30 with TRBJ1-2; TRBD1 matches 8 bases. V lost 5 bases to trimming and J lost 5 bases; unmatched junction nucleotides: 10. The CDR3 length is 14 residues. Germline lookup yields CDR1 GTSNPN and CDR2 SVGIG (reference sequence). Here the CDR3 reads CAWARGREKYGYTF. In DNA form, the CDR3 reads TGTGCCTGGGCCAGGGGGCGGGAAAAGTATGGCTACACCTTC.

The rearrangement joins TRBV6-5 to TRBJ1-3, with D uncertain. This CDR3 is built from 15 residues. Germline CDR1 MNHEY, CDR2 SVGAGI. V was trimmed by 6 bases and J by 0 bases, leaving 12 bases between them. CDR3 loop: CASRGGGYSGNTIYF. The CDR3 bases are TGTGCCAGCAGGGGAGGAGGCTACTCTGGAAACACCATATATTTT.

CDR3 residues: CASRGQGRNTEAFF. CDR3 in DNA: TGTGCCAGCAGGGGACAGGGACGGAACACTGAAGCTTTCTTT. The chain employs TRBV6-5 and TRBJ1-1; TRBD1 agrees at 9 bases. Per the germline V gene, CDR1 is MNHEY and CDR2 is SVGAGI. V trimming: 6 bases; J trimming: 1 base; junction bases outside the gene matches: 3. This CDR3 has 14 amino acids.

This chain uses TRBV7-2 with TRBJ1-1; 9 positions match TRBD1. V was pared by 4 bases and J by 5 bases, with 11 bases of the junction left unmatched. The CDR3 sequence is 16 residues long. In germline, CDR1 is SGHTA, CDR2 FQGNSA. CDR3 residues: CASSYIPGQGITEAFF. Written as DNA, the CDR3 is TGTGCCAGCAGCTATATACCGGGACAGGGTATAACTGAAGCTTTCTTT.

This clone was found a few times. The rearrangement joins TRBV11-2 to TRBJ2-7, with TRBD1 matching over 9 bases. CDR1 SGHAT and CDR2 FQNNGV come from the germline V gene. The junction had 9 bases not matched to a gene; V was cut back by 5 bases and J by 10 bases. The CDR3 is 13 amino acids. The CDR3 region is CASSATTGGGQYF. Here the CDR3 DNA reads TGTGCCAGCAGCGCAACCACAGGGGGCGGACAGTACTTC.

The table lists this clone with a count of one. The V and J genes are TRBV6-5 and TRBJ2-7; 10 nucleotides align to TRBD1. J gave up 3 bases and V 6 bases, and 5 bases lay outside the gene matches. The germline V gene encodes CDR1 MNHEY and CDR2 SVGAGI. The CDR3 has 14 residues. The CDR3 sequence: CASRPGQGYYEQYF. The CDR3 DNA sequence: TGTGCCAGCAGGCCGGGACAGGGGTACTACGAGCAGTACTTC.

This sequence joins TRBV5-4 and TRBJ2-5; 10 nucleotides agree with TRBD2. This CDR3 region has 15 residues. The germline gives CDR1 SGHNT, CDR2 YYREEE (reference sequence). V shed 4 bases, J shed 2 bases, and the junction held 5 bases outside the gene matches. In DNA, the CDR3 is TGTGCCAGCAGCGCGGGACTAGCGCCTCAAGAGACCCAGTACTTC. Translated: CASSAGLAPQETQYF.

The J gene is TRBJ1-3, the V gene TRBV11-2; TRBD1 is a possible D gene (5 bases). This CDR3 has 18 amino acids. CDR1 and CDR2 from the germline V gene are SGHAT and FQNNGV. The ends were cut back, 6 bases at V and 4 bases at J, with 25 bases in the middle. DNA of the CDR3: TGTGCCAGCAGAAAATCCGGCGGGGGGGGGACGGCCGGAAACACCATATATTTT. It translates to CASRKSGGGGTAGNTIYF.

This clone was observed a single time. This rearrangement joins TRBV7-2 to TRBJ2-1; TRBD2 matches at 8 bases. V lost 2 bases, J lost 10 bases, and 10 bases stayed unmatched. This CDR3 region has 15 residues. Per the germline V gene, CDR1 is SGHTA and CDR2 is FQGNSA. The CDR3 coding sequence is TGTGCCAGCAGCTTAATGGAGGGGCGGGGGGAGGAGCAGTTCTTC. Translation: CASSLMEGRGEEQFF.

The CDR3 DNA is TGTGCCAGCAGTTTGTATCAGGGGCCAAATCAGCCCCAGCATTTT. Residues: CASSLYQGPNQPQHF. This chain links TRBV27 with TRBJ1-5; weak D call: TRBD1 (6 bases). Trimming removed 3 bases at V and 4 bases at J, with 13 bases between. This CDR3 spans 15 amino acids. Germline V gene sequence: CDR1 MNHEY, CDR2 SMNVEV (reference sequence).

A remark on this clone: At the DNA level, this CDR3 is encoded by other sequences in the same sample as well. The V call is TRBV5-1, the J call TRBJ2-2; TRBD1 might be the D (6 bases). Per the germline V gene, CDR1 is SGHRS and CDR2 is YFSETQ. This CDR3 is built from 14 residues. Trimming shortened V by 4 bases and J by 7 bases, and 14 bases separated the two germline ends. The CDR3 DNA is TGCGCCAGCAGCCTACAGGGAGCAGGCGGGGAGCTGTTTTTT. Translation: CASSLQGAGGELFF.

V and J are TRBV5-1 and TRBJ1-2; D is possibly TRBD1 (5 bases). Germline CDR1 and CDR2: SGHRS and YFSETQ. V lost 0 bases and J lost 0, with 9 bases in between. This CDR3 comprises 15 residues. In DNA form, the CDR3 reads TGCGCCAGCAGCTTGGGGGGCAAACCTAACTATGGCTACACCTTC. It specifies CASSLGGKPNYGYTF.

CDR3 coding DNA: TGTGCCAGCAGCTTCGACAGGGGGCAGGGCTACACCTTC. Residues: CASSFDRGQGYTF. The rearrangement uses TRBV11-2 and TRBJ1-2; 10 nucleotides align to TRBD1. The CDR3 has 13 amino acids. V was clipped by 3 bases and J by 8 bases; unmatched bases: 3. Germline assignment: CDR1 SGHAT and CDR2 FQNNGV.

The V call is TRBV12-3 or TRBV12-4, the J call TRBJ2-5; TRBD2 might be the D (5 bases). This CDR3 contains 11 residues. V shed 6 bases and J shed 5 bases, with 7 bases lying between them. For the CDR3, the DNA is TGTGCCAGCAGCCGAGGGGAGACCCAGTACTTC. Encoded protein: CASSRGETQYF.

The chain is built from TRBV5-1 and TRBJ1-1; TRBD1 agrees at 8 bases. V was pared by 5 bases and J by 2 bases, with 11 bases of the junction left unmatched. Germline V gene data show CDR1 as SGHRS and CDR2 as YFSETQ. The CDR3 runs 16 residues. DNA of the CDR3: TGCGCCAGCAGTGTGCAGGGGGCCCTGGGCAACACTGAAGCTTTCTTT. The encoded protein is CASSVQGALGNTEAFF.

The V and J genes are TRBV7-9 and TRBJ1-4; perhaps TRBD1 as D (6 bases). CDR1 and CDR2 (germline): SEHNR, FQNEAQ (reference sequence). CDR3 length: 14 residues. V lost 3 bases and J 6 bases, leaving 11 bases between the germline ends. Written as DNA, the CDR3 is TGTGCCAGCAGCTTCGGGGCAGGGGATGAAAAACTGTTTTTT. It codes for CASSFGAGDEKLFF.

V and J are TRBV18 and TRBJ2-5; 7 nucleotides match TRBD2. This CDR3 contains 13 residues. The germline gives CDR1 KGHSH, CDR2 LQKENI. Unmatched junction bases numbered 4, after V lost 4 bases and J lost 5 bases. CDR3: CASSQELAETQYF. The CDR3 nucleotides are TGTGCCAGCTCACAAGAACTAGCGGAGACCCAGTACTTC. Using reference TRBV18 and TRBJ2-5 for the parts outside the CDR3, the full variable domain is NAGVMQNPRHLVRRRGQEARLRCSPMKGHSHVYWYRQLPEEGLKFMVYLQKENIIDESGMPKERFSAEFPKEGPSILRIQQVVRGDSAAYFCASSQELAETQYFGPGTRLLVL.

This rearrangement joins TRBV28 to TRBJ1-6; D uncertain. CDR1 and CDR2 from the germline V gene are MDHEN and SYDVKM. The CDR3 has 14 amino acids. Between the trimmed V and J ends, which lost 3 bases and 8 bases, there was a span of 11 bases. CDR3 coding DNA: TGTGCCAGCAGTTTTGAGTTCTTGGATTCACCCCTCCACTTT. Amino acid sequence: CASSFEFLDSPLHF.

J is TRBJ2-5 and V is TRBV24-1, with 9 nucleotides matching TRBD1. The CDR3 has 15 amino acids. Germline V gene data show CDR1 as KGHDR and CDR2 as SFDVKD. V was clipped by 10 bases and J by 2 bases; unmatched bases: 10. As DNA, the CDR3 is TGTGCCACGTCGGCCGGGACAGGGATACAAGAGACCCAGTACTTC. This encodes CATSAGTGIQETQYF.

This chain connects TRBV6-5 to TRBJ2-5; the match to TRBD2 covers 8 bases. Looked up from germline, CDR1 is MNHEY and CDR2 is SVGAGI. V lost 6 bases and J lost 1; bases outside the gene matches: 4. The CDR3 has 14 residues. The CDR3 nucleotides read TGTGCCAGCAGGCGAGCGGGGGCCCAAGAGACCCAGTACTTC. It translates to CASRRAGAQETQYF.

This rearrangement joins TRBV6-5 to TRBJ2-5; 8 nucleotides agree with TRBD2. Germline V gene data show CDR1 as MNHEY and CDR2 as SVGAGI. The V and J ends lost 5 bases and 1 base, in that order; junction bases with no gene match: 6. This CDR3 comprises 15 residues. The CDR3 spells CASSPRGGPQETQYF. CDR3 in DNA: TGTGCCAGCAGTCCTCGGGGGGGGCCCCAAGAGACCCAGTACTTC.

The gene calls are TRBV14 and TRBJ1-4; D call uncertain. The CDR3 sequence is 16 residues long. From germline, CDR1 is SGHDN and CDR2 FVKESK. The V end lost 1 base, the J end lost 3 bases, and 12 bases lay between the germline ends. The CDR3 nucleotides are TGTGCCAGCAGCCAAGGGTACGGGTCGGCTAATGAAAAACTGTTTTTT. It translates to CASSQGYGSANEKLFF.

Comment on this clone: Other DNA variants within this sample encode the same CDR3. The chain employs TRBV28 and TRBJ1-6; no firm D call. The CDR3 is made up of 16 amino acids. V lost 2 bases and J lost 0, with 8 bases in between. Germline loops: CDR1 MDHEN, CDR2 SYDVKM. The CDR3 region is CASSLGGSSYNSPLHF. The CDR3, as DNA: TGTGCCAGCAGTTTAGGCGGCAGCTCCTATAATTCACCCCTCCACTTT.

The V gene is TRBV28, the J gene TRBJ1-5; perhaps TRBD1 as D (5 bases). The CDR3 has 15 residues. Trimming stripped 7 bases from V and 4 bases from J, with 17 bases between. The germline CDR1 and CDR2 sequences are MDHEN and SYDVKM. The CDR3 loop reads CASTLAGGSNQPQHF. CDR3 nucleotides: TGTGCCAGCACCCTGGCCGGGGGTTCAAATCAGCCCCAGCATTTT.

The J gene is TRBJ2-1, the V gene TRBV3-1 (or the pseudogene TRBV3-2); 8 bases map to TRBD2. V lost 6 bases, J lost 4 bases, and 8 bases stayed unmatched. CDR3 length: 15 amino acids. Germline V gene data show CDR1 as LGHDT and CDR2 as YNNKEL (reference sequence). The CDR3 DNA is TGTGCCAGCAGTCCGAGGACTAGCCGGTACAATGAGCAGTTCTTC. Its translation: CASSPRTSRYNEQFF.

The chain recombines TRBV7-3 with TRBJ2-5; the D gene is possibly TRBD2 (6 bases). CDR1 SGHTA and CDR2 FQGTGA come from the germline V gene. The CDR3 length is 15 residues. V lost 3 bases and J 1 base, leaving 12 bases between the germline ends. CDR3: CASSFEAGPQETQYF. The CDR3 region has the DNA TGTGCCAGCAGCTTTGAGGCGGGGCCCCAAGAGACCCAGTACTTC.